This TCR beta chain is from a study of Ad26.COV2.S vaccination and SARS-CoV-2 variants (TCRdb year 2021). Regarding the study in general: Donors in the vaccine arm were drawn from COV1001, a multicentre, randomized, double-blind, placebo-controlled phase I-IIa trial testing Ad26.COV2.S in healthy adults. Ad26.COV2.S was administered intramuscularly at 5 x 10^10 or 1 x 10^11 viral particles, either as a single shot or as two shots given 56 days apart. Trial participants were randomized into five groups of five, in which low-dose or high-dose Ad26.COV2.S was given once or twice, or placebo was given on both occasions. The TCR-sequenced set comprised approximately 30 samples: around 20 Ad26.COV2.S vaccine recipients, 5 placebo recipients and 8 SARS-CoV-2 convalescent individuals. Blinding of investigators to trial group allocation was maintained during experiments and outcome assessment. Sequencing of the TCRbeta repertoire served to evaluate the specificity and breadth of SARS-CoV-2-reactive T cell receptors following Ad26.COV2.S vaccination. General findings and caveats noted by the study authors: After vaccination, spike-specific CD8+ and CD4+ T cell responses were reported to show substantial breadth. According to the authors, total T cell responses may have been underestimated by the TCR breadth and depth analyses. The study was not powered to compare responses between vaccine doses or regimens. Spike-specific TCR breadth was higher in Ad26.COV2.S recipients than in placebo recipients (P = 0.0014). Vaccine and placebo recipients had similar non-spike TCR breadth, a finding consistent with the vaccine containing only spike.

Taken with the paper, the label for treatment or condition translates to: 15 to 20 received Ad26.COV2.S at low or high dose, single or two shots; 5 received placebo; per-sample allocation not given. Repertoires of vaccine and placebo recipients were sequenced from samples collected on day 63 after the first injection. Cohort 1b enrolled 25 to 30 adults aged 18-55 years at a single site in Boston, USA, between 29 July and 7 August 2020. Ad26.COV2.S was a replication-incompetent adenovirus type 26 vector that expressed a prefusion-stabilized SARS-CoV-2 spike protein derived from the original Wuhan strain. The immunoSEQ Assay was the method used to sequence TCRbeta CDR3 regions. After extraction, genomic DNA underwent amplification by bias-controlled multiplex PCR, followed by high-throughput sequencing. In the paper's pipeline: To quantify the absolute abundance of each unique TCRbeta CDR3 region, sequences were collapsed and filtered. T cell fraction was estimated by normalization of TCRbeta template counts to usable DNA, with usable DNA being measured through amplification of reference genes present in all nucleated cells. Repertoire TCRs were annotated as SARS-CoV-2-specific when V gene, CDR3 amino acid sequence and J gene were exactly matched to a known reactive TCR set. The reference SARS-CoV-2 TCR set was derived from MIRA and filtered for enrichment in COVID-19-positive ImmuneCODE repertoires, a step that removed public or cross-reactive TCRs. Using the MIRA antigens, annotated TCRs were further analysed by specific ORF or by position within an ORF. Breadth was defined as annotated unique rearrangements over total unique productive rearrangements; depth was the summed frequency of those rearrangements. Two-sided Wilcoxon rank-sum tests were applied when comparing TCR breadth between groups. In TCRdb, the immuneACCESS table is reduced to in-frame sequences with V and J assigned. These tables do not hold every clone; where another copy was compared, an unresolved V gene accounts for under half, and the others remain unexplained. V and J calls and clone size follow that table, whereas D and trimming were derived from the DNA. For this sample the table gives about 440,000 clones, of which less than 95% were detected only once. Jointly, the top ten make up about 4.4% of the sample.

Including the terminal cysteine and phenylalanine, the CDR3 comprises 15 residues. Only the CDR3 portion is preserved as DNA: 45 bases, with reading frame beginning at the first base. Via the germline V gene, CDR1 is SGHDN and CDR2 FVKESK. A distance of 12 bases separates the germline ends of V and J, which lose 1 base and 6 bases respectively. The sample holds a few counts of this clone. What antigen it recognizes has not been identified. Base qualities are missing; no much larger clone stands one base away. The sequence links TRBV14 to TRBJ2-2; the D gene may be TRBD1 or TRBD2, since each aligns over 5 bases. This material consisted of peripheral blood, taken in a trial of Ad26.COV2.S vaccine versus placebo. This TCR came from a person between 18 and 59 years old who received the Ad26.COV2.S COVID-19 vaccine or a placebo. Here the CDR3 is given as CASSQVRGRSGELFF. Here is the DNA: TGTGCCAGCAGCCAAGTAAGGGGACGGTCCGGGGAGCTGTTTTTT.